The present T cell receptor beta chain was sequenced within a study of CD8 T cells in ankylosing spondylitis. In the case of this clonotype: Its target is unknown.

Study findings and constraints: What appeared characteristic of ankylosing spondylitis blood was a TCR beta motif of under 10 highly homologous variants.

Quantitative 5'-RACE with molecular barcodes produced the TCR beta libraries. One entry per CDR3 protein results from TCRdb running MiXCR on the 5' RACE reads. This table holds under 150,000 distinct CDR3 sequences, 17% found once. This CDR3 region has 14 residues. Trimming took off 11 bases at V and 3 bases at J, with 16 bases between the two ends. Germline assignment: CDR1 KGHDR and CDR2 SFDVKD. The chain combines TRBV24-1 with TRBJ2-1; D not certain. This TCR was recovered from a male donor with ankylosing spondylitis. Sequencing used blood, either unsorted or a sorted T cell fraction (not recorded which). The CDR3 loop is CAISDGRIYNEQFF. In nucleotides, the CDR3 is TGTGCCATTTCTGACGGAAGAATCTACAATGAGCAGTTCTTC.